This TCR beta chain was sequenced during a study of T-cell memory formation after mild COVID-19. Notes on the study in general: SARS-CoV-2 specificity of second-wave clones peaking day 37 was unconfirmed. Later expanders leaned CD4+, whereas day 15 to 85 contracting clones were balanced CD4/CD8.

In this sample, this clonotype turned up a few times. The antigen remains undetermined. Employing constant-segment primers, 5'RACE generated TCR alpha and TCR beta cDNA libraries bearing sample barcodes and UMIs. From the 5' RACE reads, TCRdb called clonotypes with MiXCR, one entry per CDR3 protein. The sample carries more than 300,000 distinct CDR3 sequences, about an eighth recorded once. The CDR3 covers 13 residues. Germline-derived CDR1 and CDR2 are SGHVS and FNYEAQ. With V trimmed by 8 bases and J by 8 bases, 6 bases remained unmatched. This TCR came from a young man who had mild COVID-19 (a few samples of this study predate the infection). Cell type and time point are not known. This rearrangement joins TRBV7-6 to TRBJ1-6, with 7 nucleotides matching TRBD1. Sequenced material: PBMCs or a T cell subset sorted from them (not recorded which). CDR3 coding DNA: TGTGCCAGCGGACAGGAAAACCATTCACCCCTCCACTTT. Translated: CASGQENHSPLHF.